This record concerns one TCR beta chain sequence. Its antigen is unidentified. At one end the junction does not follow the germline gene, possibly because of a read error. Sampling consisted of one heparinised blood draw per donor, averaging roughly 110 mL. Expressed TCRB transcripts were sequenced because the entire RNA isolate underwent reverse transcription. The study sequenced naive, central memory and regulatory T cell samples to an average of about 3.8 million reads. Clones were read by immunoSEQ multiplex PCR, and TCRdb kept only the in-frame ones, dropping some. The sample carries fewer than 500,000 clones, approximately 15% recorded once. The sample is drawn from a study of beta chain features in type 1 diabetes. Germline V gives CDR1 SSHAT, CDR2 FNYEAQ (reference sequence). The CDR3 loop spans 15 amino acids. General study results and limits: An over-representation of cells with high TCR expression could result from cDNA sequencing. The study found moderately but significantly shorter TCRB CDR3s in all four CD4+ subsets of Type 1 diabetes patients.

The chain has TRBV7-7 and TRBJ2-5, with 9 nucleotides matching TRBD1. The receptor was isolated from a man under 40 in good health. Input material: naive CD4+ T cells from blood. CDR3 DNA: TGTGCTAGCAGCTTCCGACAGGGGGAGGTCGAGACCCAGTACTTC. This sequence encodes CASSFRQGEVETQYF.